The rows below give T cell receptor beta chains drawn from one sample of a study of shared clonotypes between healthy human individuals. Repertoires were generated with immunoSEQ multiplex PCR, while TCRdb's copy carries only in-frame clones and drops some. The sample consists of some 2,000,000 clones, about 95% of them appearing once. The sequenced material came from naive CD8+ T cells sorted from blood. All receptors come from a man younger than 35 in good health. The CDR3 runs from the conserved cysteine through the conserved F or W. The D gene is left open where the match is weak. Part of the rows lack a size; the others show once, few, many or a class for expanded clones.

>.|TRBJ2-1|TRBD1|TRBV25-1
TGTGCCAGCAGTGGCGAGGGGGCTTTGTACAATGAGCAGTTCTTC
CASSGEGALYNEQFF
>.|TRBJ1-4|TRBD1|TRBV5-6
TGTGCCAGCAGCGGGCAGGGGGGAGGAACTAATGAAAAACTGTTTTTT
CASSGQGGGTNEKLFF
>.|TRBJ1-4|.|TRBV6-1
TGTGCCAGCAGCTACAGGACGGAGAACGAAAAACTGTTTTTT
CASSYRTENEKLFF
>once|TRBJ2-5|.|TRBV5-1
TGCGCCAGCGCAGGTACTCCCCAAGAGACCCAGTACTTC
CASAGTPQETQYF
>.|TRBJ2-3|TRBD2|TRBV7-6
TGTGCCAGCAGCTTAGCGGGAGGGTCTGATACGCAGTATTTT
CASSLAGGSDTQYF
>.|TRBJ2-4|.|TRBV27
TGTGCCAGCAGTCCTAAGATCCCACCGGAGGGCGGAAACATTCAGTACTTC
CASSPKIPPEGGNIQYF
>.|TRBJ2-2|.|TRBV4-3
TGCGCCAGCGGTGCGGCGGAGTACACCGGGGAGCTGTTTTTT
CASGAAEYTGELFF
>.|TRBJ2-3|.|TRBV6-5
TGTGCCAGCAGTTACTCAACGCCCACAGATACGCAGTATTTT
CASSYSTPTDTQYF
>.|TRBJ2-7|TRBD1|TRBV6-6
TGTGCCAGCAAAGGGGACAGGTACGAGCAGTACTTC
CASKGDRYEQYF
>.|TRBJ1-1|TRBD1|TRBV15
TGTGCCACCAGCAGAGTCACTGAACAGGGGGCCTACACTGAAGCTTTCTTT
CATSRVTEQGAYTEAFF
>once|TRBJ2-7|TRBD2|TRBV7-9
TGTGCCAGCAGCCAAACTAGCGTTTCCTACGAGCAGTACTTC
CASSQTSVSYEQYF
>.|TRBJ2-1|TRBD2|TRBV6-5
TGTGCCAGCAGTCTTGGGACTAGCGGGAGTATAGAGCAGTTCTTC
CASSLGTSGSIEQFF
>once|TRBJ2-5|.|TRBV5-4
TGTGCCAGTAGTCTTGGCGCAACGTCCGGTAAAGAGACCCAGTACTTC
CASSLGATSGKETQYF
>.|TRBJ2-5|.|TRBV18
TGTGCCAGCTCACAAGGGAACGAAGAGACCCAGTACTTC
CASSQGNEETQYF
>.|TRBJ2-3|.|TRBV5-6
TGTGCCAGCAGCTTGTATTTGGGGATTGGAGATACGCAGTATTTT
CASSLYLGIGDTQYF
>.|TRBJ1-1|TRBD1|TRBV7-6
TGTGCCAGCAGCTTAAGCTTTGGGACAGACATAACGAACACTGAAGCTTTCTTT
CASSLSFGTDITNTEAFF
>once|TRBJ2-1|.|TRBV4-3
TGCGCCAGCAGCCAAGTGGCGGAGCCTTCCTACAATGAGCAGTTCTTC
CASSQVAEPSYNEQFF
>.|TRBJ2-7|TRBD1|TRBV27
TGTGCCAGCAGCAACAGGGGTGACGAGCAGTACTTC
CASSNRGDEQYF
>.|TRBJ1-6|.|TRBV6-6
TGTGCCAGCAGTACAGGGAATTCACCCCTCCACTTT
CASSTGNSPLHF
>.|TRBJ2-2|.|TRBV6-6
TGTGCCAGCAGTTACGACGGGGGAGACACCGGGGAGCTGTTTTTT
CASSYDGGDTGELFF
>.|TRBJ2-2|.|TRBV29-1
TGCAGCGTTTATGGTGGGGTCGACACCGGGGAGCTGTTTTTT
CSVYGGVDTGELFF
>.|TRBJ1-2|.|TRBV4-3
TGCGCCAGCAGCCAGGGACCTACTGCAGACTATGGCTACACCTTC
CASSQGPTADYGYTF
>.|TRBJ2-3|TRBD2|TRBV5-6
TGTGCCAGCAGCTTGTGGGGAGGGAGCACAGATACGCAGTATTTT
CASSLWGGSTDTQYF
>.|TRBJ2-2|.|TRBV28
TGTGCCAGCAGAACCTTGTTCATAAAGGGGTCCCTCGCGAACACCGGGGAGCTGTTTTTT
CASRTLFIKGSLANTGELFF
>once|TRBJ1-2|.|TRBV5-1
TGCGCCAGCAGCTCATATGGGGGGGCAGACGGCTACACCTTC
CASSSYGGADGYTF
>.|TRBJ1-1|.|TRBV7-2
TGTGCCAGCAGCCAAGGGGGGGAGAACACTGAAGCTTTCTTT
CASSQGGENTEAFF
>.|TRBJ2-2|.|TRBV4-1
TGCGCCAGCAGCCAATCACGGGCAGGAGGTACCGGGGAGCTGTTTTTT
CASSQSRAGGTGELFF
>.|TRBJ2-7|TRBD1|TRBV6-5
TGTGCCAGCAGCATCGGGACAGTCTACGAGCAGTACTTC
CASSIGTVYEQYF
>.|TRBJ2-2|.|TRBV9
TGTGCCAGCAGCGGTACACTGAACACCGGGGAGCTGTTTTTT
CASSGTLNTGELFF
>.|TRBJ1-1|.|TRBV11-2
TGTGCCAGCAGCCCCTCAAGTGGGAACATGAACACTGAAGCTTTCTTT
CASSPSSGNMNTEAFF
>once|TRBJ2-3|.|TRBV6-6
TGTGCCAGCGGCGCGGACACAGATACGCAGTATTTT
CASGADTDTQYF
>few|TRBJ2-5|TRBD1|TRBV5-1
TGCGCCAGCATTCTAGGAACAGGGGATCAAGAGACCCAGTACTTC
CASILGTGDQETQYF
>once|TRBJ1-4|.|TRBV9
TGTGCCAGCAGCGCGGAGTCGGGAAAACTGTTTTTT
CASSAESGKLFF
>.|TRBJ2-3|.|TRBV2
TGTGCCAGCGGGCAGGGGCCCCAGGGTAGCACAGATACGCAGTATTTT
CASGQGPQGSTDTQYF
>.|TRBJ2-7|.|TRBV9
TGTGCCAGCAGCCCTCGGGTCTACTCCTACGAGCAGTACTTC
CASSPRVYSYEQYF
>.|TRBJ2-7|TRBD1|TRBV27
TGTGCCAGCAGACCTACAGGGGGGACCTACGAGCAGTACTTC
CASRPTGGTYEQYF
>.|TRBJ1-5|TRBD1|TRBV5-1
TGCGCCAGCAGCTTGGAACAGGGGGGTCAGCCCCAGCATTTT
CASSLEQGGQPQHF
>.|TRBJ1-2|.|TRBV29-1
TGCAGCGCGAGACAGGAGATCTATGGCTACACCTTC
CSARQEIYGYTF
>.|TRBJ2-1|TRBD2|TRBV6-1
TGTGCCAGCAGTGAAAGCGGGAGGACCTACAATGAGCAGTTCTTC
CASSESGRTYNEQFF
>.|TRBJ2-1|.|TRBV7-9
TGTGCCAGCAGCTCGCAGGTCGGATACAATGAGCAGTTCTTC
CASSSQVGYNEQFF
>.|TRBJ1-5|TRBD1|TRBV10-2
TGCGCCAGTGGGACAGGCAATCAGCCCCAGCATTTT
CASGTGNQPQHF
>.|TRBJ2-7|TRBD2|TRBV15
TGTGCCACCAGCAGAGATATCCTAGCGGGAGACGAGCAGTACTTC
CATSRDILAGDEQYF